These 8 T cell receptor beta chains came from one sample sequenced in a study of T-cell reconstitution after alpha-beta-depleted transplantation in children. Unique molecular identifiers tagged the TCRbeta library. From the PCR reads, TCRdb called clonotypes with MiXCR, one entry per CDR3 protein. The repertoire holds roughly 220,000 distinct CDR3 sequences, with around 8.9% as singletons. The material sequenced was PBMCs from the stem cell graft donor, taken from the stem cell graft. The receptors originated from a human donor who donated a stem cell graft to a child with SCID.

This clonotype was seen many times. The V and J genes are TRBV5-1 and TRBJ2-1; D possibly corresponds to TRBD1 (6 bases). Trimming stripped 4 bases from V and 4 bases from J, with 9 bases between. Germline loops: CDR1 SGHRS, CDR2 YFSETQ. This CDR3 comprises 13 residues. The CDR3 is CASSMDSYNEQFF. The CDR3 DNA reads TGCGCCAGCAGCATGGACAGTTACAATGAGCAGTTCTTC.

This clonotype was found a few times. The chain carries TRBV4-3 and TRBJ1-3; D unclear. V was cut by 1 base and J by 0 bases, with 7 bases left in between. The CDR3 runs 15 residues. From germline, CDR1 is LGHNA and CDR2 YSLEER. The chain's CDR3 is CASSQVHSSGNTIYF. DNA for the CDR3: TGCGCCAGCAGCCAAGTCCACAGCTCTGGAAACACCATATATTTT.

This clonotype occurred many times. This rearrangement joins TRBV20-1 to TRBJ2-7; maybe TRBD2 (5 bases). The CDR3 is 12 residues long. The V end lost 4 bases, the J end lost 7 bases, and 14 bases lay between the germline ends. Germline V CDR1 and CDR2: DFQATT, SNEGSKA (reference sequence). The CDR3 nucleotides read TGCAGTGCTACTTCCGGGCCGGGGGAGCAGTACTTC. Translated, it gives CSATSGPGEQYF.

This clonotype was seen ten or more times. CDR3 amino acids: CASSKYRQGGLPLHF. For the CDR3, the DNA is TGTGCCAGCAGCAAATACAGGCAAGGAGGGTTGCCCCTCCACTTT. The chain employs TRBV21-1 and TRBJ1-6. TRBV21-1 is a listed pseudogene. CDR3 length equals 15 residues.

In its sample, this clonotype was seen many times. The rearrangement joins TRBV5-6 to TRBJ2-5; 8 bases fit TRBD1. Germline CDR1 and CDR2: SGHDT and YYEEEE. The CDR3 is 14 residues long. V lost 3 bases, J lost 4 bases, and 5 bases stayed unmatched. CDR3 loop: CASSSTGAGETQYF. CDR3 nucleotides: TGTGCCAGCAGCTCGACAGGGGCGGGAGAGACCCAGTACTTC.

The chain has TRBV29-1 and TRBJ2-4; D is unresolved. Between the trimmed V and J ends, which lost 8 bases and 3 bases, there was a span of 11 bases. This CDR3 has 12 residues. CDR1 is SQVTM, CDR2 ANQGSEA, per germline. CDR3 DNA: TGCAGCATCTCCTCGGGCAAAAACATTCAGTACTTC. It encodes CSISSGKNIQYF.

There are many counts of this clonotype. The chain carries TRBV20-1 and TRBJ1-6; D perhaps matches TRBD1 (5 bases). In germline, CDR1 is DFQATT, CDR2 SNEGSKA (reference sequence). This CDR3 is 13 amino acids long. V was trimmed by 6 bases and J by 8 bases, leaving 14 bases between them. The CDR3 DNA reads TGCAGTGCGGGACGGGAGCGCGATTCACCCCTCCACTTT. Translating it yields CSAGRERDSPLHF.

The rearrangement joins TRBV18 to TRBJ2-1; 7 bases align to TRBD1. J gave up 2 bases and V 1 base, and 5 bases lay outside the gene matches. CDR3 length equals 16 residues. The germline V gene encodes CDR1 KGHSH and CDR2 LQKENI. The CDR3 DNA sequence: TGTGCCAGCTCACCACGGCCCGGGACAGCCTACAATGAGCAGTTCTTC. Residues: CASSPRPGTAYNEQFF.